These 14 T cell receptor beta chains came from one sample sequenced in a study of siplizumab effects on memory and regulatory T cells (dated by TCRdb to about 2019). Library prep was done by the immunoSEQ multiplex PCR assay. TCRdb carries this immuneACCESS record with in-frame sequences only. Its versions omit some clonotypes, under half of them owing to an unresolved V gene in the studies checked, with the rest unexplained. The sample table holds 50,000 or so clones, of which 85% to 95% were seen once. Around 40% of the sample goes to the ten largest clones. The sample comprised CD8+ T cells sorted from blood. The receptors were gathered from a human donor in good health.

This clone was found a few times. This rearrangement joins TRBV6-5 to TRBJ1-6; unclear D gene. V lost 2 bases and J 12 bases, leaving 14 bases between the germline ends. Germline CDR1 is MNHEY and CDR2 is SVGAGI. The CDR3 contains 14 residues. CDR3 nucleotides: TGTGCCAGCAGTTACAAAGGAGAGAGGGAACCCCTCCACTTT. Protein: CASSYKGEREPLHF.

The chain carries TRBV5-1 and TRBJ1-1, with 7 bases lining up with TRBD1. From germline, CDR1 is SGHRS and CDR2 YFSETQ. The V segment lost 6 bases and the J segment 0 bases; nucleotides outside the gene matches: 5. The CDR3 contains 14 residues. CDR3 nucleotides: TGCGCCAGCACCGAGGGACAGTTGAACACTGAAGCTTTCTTT. Translated: CASTEGQLNTEAFF.

The gene calls are TRBV2 and TRBJ1-1; D remains unclear. Germline V gene lookup returns CDR1 SNHLY and CDR2 FYNNEI. CDR3 length equals 16 residues. V was pared by 2 bases and J by 0 bases, with 13 bases between. CDR3 bases: TGTGCCAGCAGTGAACCCAGGTACTCCTTGAACACTGAAGCTTTCTTT. Its protein product is CASSEPRYSLNTEAFF. Based on the CDR3 plus reference TRBV2 and TRBJ1-1, the full variable domain is EPEVTQTPSHQVTQMGQEVILRCVPISNHLYFYWYRQILGQKVEFLVSFYNNEISEKSEIFDDQFSVERPDGSNFTLKIRSTKLEDSAMYFCASSEPRYSLNTEAFFGQGTRLTVV.

This rearrangement joins TRBV27 to TRBJ2-7, with D possibly matching TRBD2 (6 bases). This CDR3 has 14 residues. Germline CDR1 reads MNHEY; CDR2 reads SMNVEV (reference sequence). The ends were cut back, 0 bases at V and 7 bases at J, with 13 bases in the middle. CDR3 sequence: CASSLSGGPWEQYF. The CDR3 coding sequence is TGTGCCAGCAGTTTATCGGGGGGTCCGTGGGAGCAGTACTTC.

The CDR3 nucleotides are TGTGCCAGCAGCTTCCGTGGACAGGGATCCACTGAAGCTTTCTTT. Encoded protein: CASSFRGQGSTEAFF. This sequence joins TRBV11-3 and TRBJ1-1, with 8 bases that match TRBD1. Germline CDR1 and CDR2: SGHNT and YENEEA. The CDR3 covers 15 residues. The trim removed 3 bases at V and 4 bases at J, leaving 7 bases unmatched.

The chain recombines TRBV2 with TRBJ2-7; a weak D match, TRBD2 (7 bases). The V end was cut by 7 bases, the J end by 0 bases, with 16 bases between. CDR1 is SNHLY, CDR2 FYNNEI, per germline. This CDR3 has 15 residues. The CDR3 bases are TGTGCCAGCACCCTGGGGGCGGGAGCCTCCTACGAGCAGTACTTC. Translation gives CASTLGAGASYEQYF.

The V and J genes are TRBV13 and TRBJ2-1; D is uncertain. CDR1 PRHDT and CDR2 FYEKMQ come from the germline V gene (reference sequence). Trimming shortened V by 0 bases and J by 7 bases, and 7 bases separated the two germline ends. The CDR3 covers 13 residues. CDR3 amino acids: CASSLGTNNEQFF. The CDR3 nucleotides read TGTGCCAGCAGCTTAGGGACAAATAATGAGCAGTTCTTC.

The CDR3 region is CASSLVGGNEQYF. The DNA for the CDR3 is TGTGCCAGCAGCTTGGTGGGAGGGAACGAGCAGTACTTC. V gene TRBV5-6 combines with J gene TRBJ2-7, with 7 bases identical to TRBD2. CDR1 and CDR2 from the germline V gene are SGHDT and YYEEEE. The junction had 2 bases not matched to a gene; V was cut back by 0 bases and J by 5 bases. This CDR3 is 13 amino acids long.

The chain has TRBV9 and TRBJ2-7; D might be TRBD1 (7 bases). Trimming took 4 bases from V and 4 from J, leaving 18 bases between them. CDR1 SGDLS and CDR2 YYNGEE come from the germline V gene. There are 15 residues in the CDR3. CDR3 coding DNA: TGTGCCAGCAGCCCATCGACAGGGAGGACATACGAGCAGTACTTC. Encoded protein: CASSPSTGRTYEQYF.

V usage is TRBV19 and J usage is TRBJ2-3; D may be TRBD2 (6 bases). V lost 5 bases, J lost 0 bases, and 12 bases lay in between. This CDR3 spans 15 amino acids. The germline gives CDR1 LNHDA, CDR2 SQIVND (reference sequence). CDR3 coding DNA: TGTGCCAGTAGTCTTAGTGGGACTAGCACAGATACGCAGTATTTT. It encodes CASSLSGTSTDTQYF.

V and J are TRBV2 and TRBJ2-7; D call uncertain. CDR3 length: 12 amino acids. Between the trimmed V and J ends, which lost 6 bases and 9 bases, there was a span of 15 bases. Germline-derived CDR1 and CDR2 are SNHLY and FYNNEI. The chain's CDR3 is CASSLSGAGQYF. The CDR3 nucleotides read TGTGCCAGCAGCCTCTCTGGAGCAGGGCAGTACTTC.

This clone appeared a single time. The chain's CDR3 is CASSPDGLAGGDEQFF. The CDR3 nucleotides are TGTGCCAGCAGCCCTGACGGACTAGCGGGAGGGGATGAGCAGTTCTTC. This chain links TRBV9 with TRBJ2-1; 15 nucleotides agree with TRBD2. Trimming removed 4 bases from V and 8 bases from J; junction bases left unmatched: 7. The V gene's germline CDR1 is SGDLS and CDR2 YYNGEE. The CDR3 length is 16 residues.

The chain couples TRBV5-1 to TRBJ2-7, with 10 bases identical to TRBD2. Germline V gives CDR1 SGHRS, CDR2 YFSETQ. This CDR3 has 17 residues. V lost 3 bases to trimming and J lost 0 bases; unmatched junction nucleotides: 9. The CDR3 loop is CASSWGTLAGRSYEQYF. DNA for the CDR3: TGCGCCAGCAGCTGGGGTACACTAGCGGGACGCTCCTACGAGCAGTACTTC.

This chain uses TRBV6-1 with TRBJ2-1; 10 bases are a match to TRBD2. The CDR3 sequence is 14 residues long. V was pared by 7 bases and J by 9 bases, with 9 bases of the junction left unmatched. Germline CDR1 MNHNS, CDR2 SASEGT. The chain's CDR3 is CASIRLAGVSEQFF. CDR3 sequence (DNA): TGTGCCAGCATACGCCTAGCGGGAGTCAGTGAGCAGTTCTTC.